The following is a T cell receptor beta chain sequence with its context. V lost 5 bases to trimming and J lost 0 bases; unmatched junction nucleotides: 5. Germline lookup yields CDR1 SGDLS and CDR2 YYNGEE. The CDR3 is 15 amino acids. The repertoire was sequenced with immunoSEQ multiplex PCR; TCRdb's copy has only in-frame clones and lacks some. The data show about 64,000 clones, with just over 95% seen just once and about 0.091% held by the top ten. This record belongs to a study of siplizumab effects on memory and regulatory T cells. The chain joins TRBV9 to TRBJ1-1; 9 nucleotides align to TRBD1. Sequenced material: naive CD8+ T cells sorted from blood. This receptor was identified in a human donor in good health. As DNA, the CDR3 is TGTGCCAGCAGTGTGACAGGGGGTTTGAACACTGAAGCTTTCTTT. This gives the protein CASSVTGGLNTEAFF.